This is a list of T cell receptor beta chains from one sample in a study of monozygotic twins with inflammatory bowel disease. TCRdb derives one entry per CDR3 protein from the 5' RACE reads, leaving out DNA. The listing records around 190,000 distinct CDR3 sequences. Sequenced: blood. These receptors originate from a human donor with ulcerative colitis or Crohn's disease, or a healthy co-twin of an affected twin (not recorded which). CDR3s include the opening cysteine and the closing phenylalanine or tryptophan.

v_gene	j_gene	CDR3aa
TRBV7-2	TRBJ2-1	CASRRGTYNEQFF
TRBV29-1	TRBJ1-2	CSVDVTGNGYTF
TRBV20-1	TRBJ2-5	CSARDPAQSGETQYF
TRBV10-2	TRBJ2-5	CASGELGGETQYF
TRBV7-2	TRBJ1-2	CASSPWDRAPGYTF
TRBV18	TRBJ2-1	CASSPPTGGTNEQFF
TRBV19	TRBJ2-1	CASSRGRSLGNEQFF
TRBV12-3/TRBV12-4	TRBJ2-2	CASSFPRGRTGELFF
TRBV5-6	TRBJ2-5	CASSLVSAETQYF
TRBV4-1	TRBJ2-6	CASSQDPQSSGANVLTF
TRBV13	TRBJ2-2	CASSPRDFNTGELFF
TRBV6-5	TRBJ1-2	CASSTRREGYGYTF
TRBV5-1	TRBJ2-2	CASSFLAGLNTGELFF
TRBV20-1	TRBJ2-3	CSADPRGGALTDTQYF
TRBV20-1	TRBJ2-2	CSAAGRAATGELFF
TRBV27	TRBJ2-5	CASSSRVRETQYF
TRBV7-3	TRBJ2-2	CASSLLSIQPGELFF
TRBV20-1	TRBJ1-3	CSAKPGNTIYF
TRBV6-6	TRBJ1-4	CASSRTDNEKLFF
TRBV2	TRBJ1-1	CASSGPRDRGRGAFF
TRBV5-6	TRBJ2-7	CASSPNTGLDYEQYF
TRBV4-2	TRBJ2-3	CASSQASGGSLEYF
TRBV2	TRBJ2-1	CASTRPSSYNEQFF
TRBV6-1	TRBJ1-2	CASSTTGAGYGYTF
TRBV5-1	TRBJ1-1	CASSLDWSTEAFF
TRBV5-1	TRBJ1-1	CASRKRDNEAFF
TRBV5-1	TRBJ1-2	CASSLVSGWRGYTF
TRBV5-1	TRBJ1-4	CASSAHEIRRDEKLFF
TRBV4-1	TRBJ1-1	CASSQDRTQTNTEAFF
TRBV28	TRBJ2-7	CASSGQVPYYEQYF
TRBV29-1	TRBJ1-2	CSLKTPWGGYTF
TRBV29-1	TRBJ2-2	CSSREGENTGELFF
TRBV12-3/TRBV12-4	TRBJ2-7	CASSLGSAEQYF
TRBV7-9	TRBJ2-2	CASASQGSSGELFF
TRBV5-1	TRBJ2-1	CASSFAGGHEQFF
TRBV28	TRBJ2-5	CASSFPGSGAQETQYF
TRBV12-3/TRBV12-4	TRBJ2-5	CASSFLTQETQYF
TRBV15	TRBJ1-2	CATSRERTARYGYTF
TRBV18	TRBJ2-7	CASSPMGNEKYF
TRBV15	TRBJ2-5	CATSRDPSGEETQYF